The following is a T cell receptor (beta chain) sequence with its context. The antigen it binds to is not known. No base quality values were provided; no much bigger clone lies one nucleotide off. The data were taken from a study of healthy donors' naive CD4 and CD8 T cells (dated by TCRdb to the mid-2010s). For the wider study: Donors were selected to cover three age groups (20-25, 40-50 and 60-70 years, roughly six each), with a mean age of roughly 44, and half of the donors were female. The TCR alpha libraries followed the same workflow as the beta chain, except for a newly designed primer set that covered all functional IMGT alpha gene variants. The study sequenced rearranged TCR alpha and beta chains from naive CD4+ and CD8+ T cells to test how TCR variation relates to lineage commitment. The peripheral blood mononuclear cells came from some 17 individuals who were healthy and unrelated. Donors were HLA-typed by sequencing at HLA-A, -B, -C, -DRB1, -DQB1 and -DPB1 using the SBTexcellerator protocol, an ABI3130xl analyzer and SBTengine software. Study-wide conclusions, independent of this receptor: In both chains, CD4+ lineage was associated with a positively charged CDR3, and CD8+ lineage was associated with a negatively charged CDR3. About an eighth of the variance in CD4/CD8 propensity appeared to be explained jointly by V genes, J genes and CDR3 charge, in a largely additive manner. Because alpha and beta chains were sequenced in bulk and could not be paired, combined chain effects were not evaluated. The study did not directly address possible repertoire bias arising from homeostatic proliferation of naive T cells. Most V and J gene segments were reportedly biased between naive CD4+ and CD8+ cells, consistently across donors and independent of HLA genotype.

For sequencing, a 454 GS FLX Titanium was employed. A previously published linear amplification protocol was used to build TCR libraries from around 500 ng of total RNA. The Roche/454 Genome Sequencer with Titanium chemistry was used for sequencing. The original methods were these. From about 5 of the healthy donors, a total of approximately 74,000 rearranged TCR alpha transcripts were sequenced. Duplicate transcripts were dropped, and unique TCR clonotypes were identified by the CDR3 junction according to IMGT nomenclature. Using logistic regression in R 2.13.0, the researchers modeled CD4 versus CD8 status as a function of V and J genes, with an adjustment for donor effects and a Bonferroni correction for multiple testing. TCRdb cleaned the public reads at Q25 with fastp, built clones with MiXCR and kept in-frame beta chains. Each CDR3 protein appears once, grouped with its most common genes and DNA. The V and J calls follow TCRdb's processing rather than the paper's. Within this sample are around 200,000 distinct CDR3 sequences, with about 70% of them counted one time only. Of the sample, roughly 2.4% is held by the ten largest clones.

Cells with a CD4+CD8-CD45RO-CD45RA+ profile were isolated by FACS and defined as naive CD4+ T cells, and those with a CD8+CD4-CD45RA+CD27bright profile were defined as naive CD8+ T cells. Sorting used antibodies against CD4 (RPA-T4), CD8 (SK1), CD27 (O323), CD45RA (HI100) and CD45RO (UCHL1). The CDR3 runs 15 residues from the cysteine to the phenylalanine. This entry keeps only the CDR3 DNA: 45 bases, framed from base 1. CDR1 and CDR2 are read off the germline V gene as MNHEY and SVGAGI. V was cut back by 0 bases and J by 2 bases, leaving a gap of 10 bases between them. The sequenced material came from naive CD4+ and CD8+ T cells sorted from blood, pooled from several donors. The cell subset or site label on this specimen signifies: FACS-sorted naive CD4+ (CD45RO-CD45RA+) and naive CD8+ (CD45RA+CD27bright) T cells. The receptor was isolated from a pool of human donors in good health; the sample pools cells from several healthy donors. The sequence links TRBV6-5 to TRBJ1-1; TRBD1 is a possible D gene, resting on 6 matching bases. Here is the DNA: TGTGCCAGCAGTTACTCGTGGGGGACAAACACTGAAGCTTTCTTT. This encodes CASSYSWGTNTEAFF.